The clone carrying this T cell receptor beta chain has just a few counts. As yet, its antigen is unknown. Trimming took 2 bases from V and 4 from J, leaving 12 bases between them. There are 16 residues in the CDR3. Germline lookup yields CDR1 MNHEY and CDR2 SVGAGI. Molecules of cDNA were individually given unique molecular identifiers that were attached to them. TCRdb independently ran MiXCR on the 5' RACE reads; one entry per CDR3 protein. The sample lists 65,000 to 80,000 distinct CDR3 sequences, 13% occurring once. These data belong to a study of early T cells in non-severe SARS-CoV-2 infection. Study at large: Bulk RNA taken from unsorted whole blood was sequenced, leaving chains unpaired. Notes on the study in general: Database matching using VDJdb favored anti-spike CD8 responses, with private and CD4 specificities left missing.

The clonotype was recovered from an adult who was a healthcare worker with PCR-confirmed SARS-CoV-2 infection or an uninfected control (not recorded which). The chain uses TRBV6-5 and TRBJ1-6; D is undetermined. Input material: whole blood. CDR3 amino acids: CASSYGQAPYNSPLHF. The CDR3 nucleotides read TGTGCCAGCAGTTACGGCCAGGCCCCATATAATTCACCCCTCCACTTT.